The source of this T cell receptor (beta chain) is a study of CD8+CD57+ T cells in acquired aplastic anemia. Study details: On average, sorted CD4+ and CD8+ cells gave approximately 3 ug of DNA.

Profiles of TCR beta VDJ and CDR3 were generated from a genomic DNA template. TCRdb used MiXCR to reprocess the reads, holding one entry per CDR3 protein. This table has 130,000 or so distinct CDR3 sequences, 50% to 70% appearing once. This clonotype occurred many times. The CDR3 spans 15 residues. The ends were cut back, 0 bases at V and 6 bases at J, with 12 bases in the middle. Germline V gene sequence: CDR1 LGHDT, CDR2 YNNKEL (reference sequence). The authors sequenced patients whose flow cytometry had shown CD8+CD57+ cell expansion. Everyone among the patients had severe acquired aplastic anemia. V and J are TRBV3-1 and TRBJ1-5, with D possibly being TRBD1 (5 bases). The source material was sorted CD4+, CD8+, or CD8+CD57+ T cells (not recorded which) from PBMCs. The sequence was obtained from a human donor with aplastic anemia. The CDR3 protein is CASSQDRDFRQPQHF. The CDR3 DNA sequence: TGTGCCAGCAGCCAAGACAGGGACTTCCGTCAGCCCCAGCATTTT.